This T cell receptor (beta chain) was sequenced in a study of T cell changes during pregnancy in multiple sclerosis. Profiled with immunoSEQ multiplex PCR; TCRdb holds only in-frame clones, not every one. The sample records tens of thousands of clones, roughly nine tenths being singletons. This CDR3 is 16 amino acids long. V gave up 5 bases and J gave up 0 bases; unmatched junction bases: 6. Germline CDR1 is MNHNY and CDR2 is SVGAGI (reference sequence). V usage is TRBV6-6 and J usage is TRBJ1-3, with TRBD1 identical over 8 bases. The source is a female donor in good health, enrolled as a control in a pregnancy study. The sequencing here drew on peripheral blood, taken in the first trimester of pregnancy. CDR3 sequence (DNA): TGTGCCAGCAGTGGCGGACAGGGAACCTCTGGAAACACCATATATTTT. Protein sequence: CASSGGQGTSGNTIYF.